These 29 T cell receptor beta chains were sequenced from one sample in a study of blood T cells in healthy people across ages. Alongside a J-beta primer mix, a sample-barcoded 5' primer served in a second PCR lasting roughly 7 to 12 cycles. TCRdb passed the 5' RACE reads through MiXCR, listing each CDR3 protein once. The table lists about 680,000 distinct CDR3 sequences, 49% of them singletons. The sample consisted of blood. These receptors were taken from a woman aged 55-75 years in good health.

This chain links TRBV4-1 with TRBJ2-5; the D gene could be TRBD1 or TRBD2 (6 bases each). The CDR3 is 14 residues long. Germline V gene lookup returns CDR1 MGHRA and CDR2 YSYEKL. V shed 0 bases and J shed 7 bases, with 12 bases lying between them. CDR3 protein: CASSQDEGGRTQYF. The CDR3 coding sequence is TGCGCCAGCAGCCAAGATGAGGGGGGACGGACCCAGTACTTC.

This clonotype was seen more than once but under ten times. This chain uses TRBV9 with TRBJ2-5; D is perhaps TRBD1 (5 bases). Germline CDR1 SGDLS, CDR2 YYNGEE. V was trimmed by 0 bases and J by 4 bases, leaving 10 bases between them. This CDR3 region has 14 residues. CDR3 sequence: CASSVGEGVETQYF. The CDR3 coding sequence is TGTGCCAGCAGCGTAGGCGAAGGGGTAGAGACCCAGTACTTC.

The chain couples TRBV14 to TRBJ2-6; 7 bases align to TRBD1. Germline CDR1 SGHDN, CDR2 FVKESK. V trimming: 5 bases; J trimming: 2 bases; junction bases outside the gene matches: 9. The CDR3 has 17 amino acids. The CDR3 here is CASSFRTGITGANVLTF. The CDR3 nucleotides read TGTGCCAGCAGCTTCCGGACAGGAATCACTGGGGCCAACGTCCTGACTTTC.

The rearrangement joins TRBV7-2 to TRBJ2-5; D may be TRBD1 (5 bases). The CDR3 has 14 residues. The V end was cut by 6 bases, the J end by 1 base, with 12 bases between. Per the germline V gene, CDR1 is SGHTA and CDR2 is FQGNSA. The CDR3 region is CASRRQHSQETQYF. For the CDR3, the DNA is TGTGCCAGCAGGAGACAGCACTCCCAAGAGACCCAGTACTTC. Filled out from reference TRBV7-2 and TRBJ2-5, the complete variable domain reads GAGVSQSPSNKVTEKGKDVELRCDPISGHTALYWYRQSLGQGLEFLIYFQGNSAPDKSGLPSDRFSAERTGGSVSTLTIQRTQQEDSAVYLCASRRQHSQETQYFGPGTRLLVL.

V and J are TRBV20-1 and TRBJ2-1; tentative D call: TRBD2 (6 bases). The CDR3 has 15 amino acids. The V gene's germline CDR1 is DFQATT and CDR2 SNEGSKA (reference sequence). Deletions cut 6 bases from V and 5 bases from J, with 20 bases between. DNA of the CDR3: TGCAGTGCACATCTAGAGACTAGGCGTGACAATGAGCAGTTCTTC. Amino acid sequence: CSAHLETRRDNEQFF.

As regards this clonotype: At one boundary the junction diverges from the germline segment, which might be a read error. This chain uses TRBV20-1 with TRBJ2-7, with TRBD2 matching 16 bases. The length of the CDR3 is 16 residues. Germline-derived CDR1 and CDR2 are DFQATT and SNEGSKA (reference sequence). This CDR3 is CGAREEGTSGRAEQYF. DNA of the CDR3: TGCGGTGCTAGAGAAGAAGGGACTAGCGGGAGGGCCGAGCAGTACTTC.

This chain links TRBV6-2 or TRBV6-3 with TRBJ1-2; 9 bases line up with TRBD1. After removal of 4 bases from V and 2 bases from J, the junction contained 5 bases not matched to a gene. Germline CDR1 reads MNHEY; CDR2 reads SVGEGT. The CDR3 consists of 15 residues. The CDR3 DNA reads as TGTGCCAGCAGTTCCGGGACAGGGTGGAACTATGGCTACACCTTC. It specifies CASSSGTGWNYGYTF.

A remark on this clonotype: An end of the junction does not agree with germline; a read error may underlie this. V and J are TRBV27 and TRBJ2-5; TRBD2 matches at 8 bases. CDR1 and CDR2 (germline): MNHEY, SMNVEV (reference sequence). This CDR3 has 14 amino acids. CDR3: CPSRAGTRLREQYF. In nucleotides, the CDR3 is TGTCCCAGCAGAGCGGGGACTAGACTTCGGGAGCAGTACTTC.

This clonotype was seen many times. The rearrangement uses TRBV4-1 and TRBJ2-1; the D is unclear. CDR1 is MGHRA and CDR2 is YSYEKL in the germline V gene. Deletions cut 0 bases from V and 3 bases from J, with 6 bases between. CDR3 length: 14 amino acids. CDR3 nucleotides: TGCGCCAGCAGCCAAGAGACCTTCTACAATGAGCAGTTCTTC. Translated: CASSQETFYNEQFF.

CDR3 bases: TGTGCCAGCAGCGGGGGGACAGGGGTGGATGAGCAGTTCTTC. Its protein is CASSGGTGVDEQFF. This chain joins TRBV9 and TRBJ2-1; 10 bases fit TRBD1. The CDR3 sequence is 14 residues long. Germline V lookup: CDR1 SGDLS, CDR2 YYNGEE. The V and J ends lost 3 bases and 8 bases, in that order; junction bases with no gene match: 5.

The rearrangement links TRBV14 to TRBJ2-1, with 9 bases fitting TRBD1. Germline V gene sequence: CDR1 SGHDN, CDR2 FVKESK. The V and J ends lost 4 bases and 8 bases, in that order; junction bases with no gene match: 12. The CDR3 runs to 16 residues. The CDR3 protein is CASSPPGQGIWHEQFF. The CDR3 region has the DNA TGTGCCAGCAGCCCTCCGGGACAGGGAATCTGGCATGAGCAGTTCTTC.

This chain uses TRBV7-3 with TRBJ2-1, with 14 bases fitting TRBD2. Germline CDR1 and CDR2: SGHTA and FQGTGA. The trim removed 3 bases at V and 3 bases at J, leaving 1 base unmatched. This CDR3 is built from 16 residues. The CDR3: CASSFGTSGGYNEQFF. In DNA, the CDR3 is TGTGCCAGCAGCTTTGGGACTAGCGGGGGCTACAATGAGCAGTTCTTC.

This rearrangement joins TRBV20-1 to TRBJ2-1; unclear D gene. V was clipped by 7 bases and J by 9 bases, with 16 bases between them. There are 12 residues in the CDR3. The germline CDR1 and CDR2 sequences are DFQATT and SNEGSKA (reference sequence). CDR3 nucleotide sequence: TGCAGTGGAGAAGTAACCTTTGGTGAGCAGTTCTTC. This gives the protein CSGEVTFGEQFF.

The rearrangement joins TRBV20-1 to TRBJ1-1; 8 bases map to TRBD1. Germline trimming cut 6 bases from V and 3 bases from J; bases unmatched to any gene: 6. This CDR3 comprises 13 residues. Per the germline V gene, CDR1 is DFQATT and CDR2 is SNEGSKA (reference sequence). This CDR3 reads CSARIQGDTEAFF. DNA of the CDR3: TGCAGTGCGCGTATACAGGGGGACACTGAAGCTTTCTTT.

The CDR3 DNA is TGCAGTGCTAGAGGGAGGAAGGGGACTTATAACAATGAGCAGTTCTTC. Residues: CSARGRKGTYNNEQFF. The chain combines TRBV20-1 with TRBJ2-1; maybe TRBD2 (6 bases). Germline values: CDR1 DFQATT, CDR2 SNEGSKA (reference sequence). The CDR3 has 16 amino acids. The V end was cut by 1 base, the J end by 5 bases, with 18 bases between.

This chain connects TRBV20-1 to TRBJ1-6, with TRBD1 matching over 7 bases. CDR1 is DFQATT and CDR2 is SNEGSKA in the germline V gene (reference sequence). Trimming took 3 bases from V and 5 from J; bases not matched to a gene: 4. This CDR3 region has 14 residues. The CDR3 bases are TGCAGTGCTAGCCCCACAGGGGATAATTCACCCCTCCACTTT. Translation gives CSASPTGDNSPLHF.

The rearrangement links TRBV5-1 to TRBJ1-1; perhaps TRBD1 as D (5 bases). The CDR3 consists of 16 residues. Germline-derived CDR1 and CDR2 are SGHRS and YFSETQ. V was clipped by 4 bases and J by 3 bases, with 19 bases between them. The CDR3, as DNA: TGCGCCAGCAGCCGGGACGGGGAGACCTTGCACACTGAAGCTTTCTTT. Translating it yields CASSRDGETLHTEAFF.

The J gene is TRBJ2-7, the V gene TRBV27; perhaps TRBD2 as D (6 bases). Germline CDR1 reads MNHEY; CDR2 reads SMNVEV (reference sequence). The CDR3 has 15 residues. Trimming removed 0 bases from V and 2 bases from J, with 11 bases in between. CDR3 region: CASSLSLGSPYEQYF. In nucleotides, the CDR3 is TGTGCCAGCAGTTTATCTCTCGGGAGCCCCTACGAGCAGTACTTC.

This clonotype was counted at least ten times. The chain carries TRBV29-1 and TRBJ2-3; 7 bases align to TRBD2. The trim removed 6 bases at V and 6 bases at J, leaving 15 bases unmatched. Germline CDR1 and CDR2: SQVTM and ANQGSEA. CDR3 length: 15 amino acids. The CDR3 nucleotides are TGCAGCGTCAATAGCGGGTTTCTCTCTTTGGATACGCAGTATTTT. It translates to CSVNSGFLSLDTQYF.

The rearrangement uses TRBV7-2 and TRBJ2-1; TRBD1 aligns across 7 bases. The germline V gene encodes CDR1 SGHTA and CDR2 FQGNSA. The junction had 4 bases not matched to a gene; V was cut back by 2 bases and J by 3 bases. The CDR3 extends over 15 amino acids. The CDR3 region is CASSLSRGFYNEQFF. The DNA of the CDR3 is TGTGCCAGCAGCTTATCCAGGGGGTTCTACAATGAGCAGTTCTTC.

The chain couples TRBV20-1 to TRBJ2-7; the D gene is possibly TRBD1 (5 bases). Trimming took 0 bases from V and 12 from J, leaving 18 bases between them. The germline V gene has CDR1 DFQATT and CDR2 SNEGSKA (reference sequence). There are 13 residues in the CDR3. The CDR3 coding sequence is TGCAGTGCTAGAGAAAATCTTGGGGCCTTTGCGTACTTC. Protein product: CSARENLGAFAYF.

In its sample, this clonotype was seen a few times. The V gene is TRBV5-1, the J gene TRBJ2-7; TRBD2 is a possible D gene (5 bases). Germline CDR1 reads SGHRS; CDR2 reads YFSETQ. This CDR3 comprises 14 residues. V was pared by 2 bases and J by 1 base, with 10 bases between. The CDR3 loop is CASSFGLTSYEQYF. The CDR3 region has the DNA TGCGCCAGCAGCTTTGGACTGACGTCCTACGAGCAGTACTTC.

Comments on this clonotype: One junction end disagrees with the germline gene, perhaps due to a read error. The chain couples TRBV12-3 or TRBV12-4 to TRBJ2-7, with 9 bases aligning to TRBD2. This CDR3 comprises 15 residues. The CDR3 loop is CAGSLASGISHEQYF. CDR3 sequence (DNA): TGTGCCGGCAGTTTGGCTAGCGGGATCTCCCATGAGCAGTACTTC.

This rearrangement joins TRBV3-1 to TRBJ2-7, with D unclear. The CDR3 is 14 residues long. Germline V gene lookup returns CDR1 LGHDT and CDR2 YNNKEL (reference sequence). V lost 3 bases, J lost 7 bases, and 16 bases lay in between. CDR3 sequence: CASSHLSSYNEQYF. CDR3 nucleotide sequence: TGTGCCAGCAGCCATCTGAGCTCCTACAATGAGCAGTACTTC.

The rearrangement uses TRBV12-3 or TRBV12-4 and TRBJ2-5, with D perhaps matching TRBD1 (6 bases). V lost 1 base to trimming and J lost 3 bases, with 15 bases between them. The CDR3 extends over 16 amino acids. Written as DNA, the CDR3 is TGTGCCAGCAGTTTAGGGGGCGCGGCAGGGGAAGAGACCCAGTACTTC. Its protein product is CASSLGGAAGEETQYF.

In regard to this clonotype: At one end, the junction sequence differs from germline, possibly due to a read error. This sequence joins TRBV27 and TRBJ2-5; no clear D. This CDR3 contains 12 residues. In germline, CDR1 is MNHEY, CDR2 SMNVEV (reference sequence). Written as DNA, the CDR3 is TGTGTCAGCAGTCGGCCGCAAGAGACCCAGTACTTC. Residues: CVSSRPQETQYF.

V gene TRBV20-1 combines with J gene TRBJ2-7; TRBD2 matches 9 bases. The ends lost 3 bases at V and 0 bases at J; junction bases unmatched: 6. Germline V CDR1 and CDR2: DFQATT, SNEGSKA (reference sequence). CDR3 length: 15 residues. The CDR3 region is CSARIPRGGSYEQYF. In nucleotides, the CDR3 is TGCAGTGCTAGGATCCCGCGGGGGGGCTCCTACGAGCAGTACTTC.

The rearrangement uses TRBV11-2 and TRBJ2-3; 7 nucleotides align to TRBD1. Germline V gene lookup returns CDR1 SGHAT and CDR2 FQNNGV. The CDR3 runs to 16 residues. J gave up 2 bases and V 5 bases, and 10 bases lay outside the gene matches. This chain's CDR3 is CASSHRGEALTDTQYF. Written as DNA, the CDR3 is TGTGCCAGCAGCCACAGGGGAGAGGCACTCACAGATACGCAGTATTTT.

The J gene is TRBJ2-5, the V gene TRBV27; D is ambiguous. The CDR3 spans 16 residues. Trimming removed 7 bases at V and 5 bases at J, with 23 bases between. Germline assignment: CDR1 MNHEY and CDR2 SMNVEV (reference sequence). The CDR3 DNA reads TGTGCCAGCATGTTATCCGGAAAATGGTACGGCGAGACCCAGTACTTC. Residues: CASMLSGKWYGETQYF.